The 3 T cell receptor beta chains below were found in one sample sequenced in a study of vaccination and CD4 T cells after COVID-19. The treatment: approximately 9-day PBMC culture with coronavirus spike peptide pools or control peptides (ViraFEST assay). Sequenced with the Oncomine TCR Beta short-read assay was DNA taken from cultured CD4+ T cells. TCRdb analysed the PCR reads with MiXCR anew, one entry per CDR3 protein. The data hold over 5,500 distinct CDR3 sequences, with about half observed a single time. No antigen has been identified for these receptors. Sequenced: CD4+ T cells from blood, cultured in vitro. These receptors originate from a human donor who had recovered from COVID-19.

In its sample, this clonotype was seen a few times. CDR3 sequence reads: CSARGQGKNTEAFF. The CDR3 region has the DNA TGCAGTGCCAGGGGACAGGGGAAGAACACTGAAGCTTTCTTT. V usage is TRBV20-1 and J usage is TRBJ1-1; TRBD1 aligns across 10 bases. V trimming: 6 bases; J trimming: 1 base; junction bases outside the gene matches: 5. Germline V lookup: CDR1 DFQATT, CDR2 SNEGSKA (reference sequence). CDR3 length equals 14 residues.

The J gene is TRBJ2-5, the V gene TRBV20-1; weak D call: TRBD2 (6 bases). Between the trimmed V and J ends, which lost 6 bases and 4 bases, there was a span of 15 bases. CDR1 and CDR2 from the germline V gene are DFQATT and SNEGSKA (reference sequence). This CDR3 region has 13 residues. The CDR3 nucleotides read TGCAGTGCAGAATTTTCGACTAGAGAGACCCAGTACTTC. It specifies CSAEFSTRETQYF.

The V call is TRBV7-3, the J call TRBJ2-5; D is tentatively TRBD1 or TRBD2 (5 bases each). V lost 2 bases, J lost 5 bases, and 9 bases lay in between. The germline V gene has CDR1 SGHTA and CDR2 FQGTGA. This CDR3 region has 13 residues. The CDR3 DNA reads TGTGCCAGCAGCTTAGGGGGTTTGGAGACCCAGTACTTC. Translating it yields CASSLGGLETQYF.